Sequencing of this TCR beta chain was carried out in a study of cytotoxic CD8 clonotypes in ibrutinib-treated CLL. Study information: Fewer than 13 relapsed/refractory, some 16 treatment-naive; around 18 IGHV unmutated. Following a median 12 months of treatment, with a range of 6 to 36, response samples were taken. Mean yields were roughly 250,000 productive templates and 90,000 or so productive rearrangements per sample. Broader study findings: Baseline levels of clonality went above those of age-matched healthy donors and moved with circulating CD8+ T-cell counts.

This clone was seen only a few times. Its antigen is still unknown. The CDR3 is made up of 13 amino acids. The junction had 4 bases not matched to a gene; V was cut back by 4 bases and J by 6 bases. Per the germline V gene, CDR1 is MGHRA and CDR2 is YSYEKL. Generated by immunoSEQ multiplex PCR, the TCRdb table keeps only in-frame clones and is missing some. This table holds about 200,000 clones, around 70% found once. This material consisted of PBMCs, taken after 12 months of ibrutinib treatment. This chain joins TRBV4-1 and TRBJ2-3, with TRBD2 identical over 7 bases. The TCR comes from a human donor with chronic lymphocytic leukemia. The CDR3, as DNA: TGCGCCAGCAGCCGAGACGGGGGGGATACGCAGTATTTT. Protein product: CASSRDGGDTQYF.